Below are 17 T cell receptor beta chains sequenced from a single sample in a study of T cells in Graves' hyperthyroidism and ophthalmopathy. What was amplified from RNA transcripts were TCR beta CDR3 regions. Primed by the HTBI set, a first-round RT-PCR was run on the TCR CDR3. TCRdb used MiXCR to reprocess the multiplex PCR reads, holding one entry per CDR3 protein. The sample consists of about 840,000 distinct CDR3 sequences, around 38% of them appearing once. Sequenced material: blood. These receptor sequences come from a man younger than 35 with Graves' hyperthyroidism.

At least ten counts were recorded for this clonotype. This chain uses TRBV9 with TRBJ1-6, with unresolved D. The V and J ends lost 5 bases and 7 bases respectively, with 16 bases between them. Germline lookup yields CDR1 SGDLS and CDR2 YYNGEE. The CDR3 consists of 15 residues. This chain's CDR3 is CASSRGQVPNSPLHF. CDR3 bases: TGTGCCAGCAGTAGAGGTCAGGTGCCGAATTCACCCCTCCACTTT. Full variable domain (missing parts from reference TRBV9 and TRBJ1-6): DSGVTQTPKHLITATGQRVTLRCSPRSGDLSVYWYQQSLDQGLQFLIQYYNGEERAKGNILERFSAQQFPDLHSELNLSSLELGDSALYFCASSRGQVPNSPLHFGNGTRLTVT.

The genes are TRBV7-2 and TRBJ1-3, with D possibly TRBD1 on 5 matching bases. V was pared by 3 bases and J by 1 base, with 7 bases between. Germline V gives CDR1 SGHTA, CDR2 FQGNSA. The CDR3 has 14 residues. This chain's CDR3 is CASSFPGSGNTIYF. The CDR3 bases are TGTGCCAGCAGCTTCCCAGGGTCTGGAAACACCATATATTTT. Full variable domain (remainder filled in from reference TRBV7-2 and TRBJ1-3): GAGVSQSPSNKVTEKGKDVELRCDPISGHTALYWYRQSLGQGLEFLIYFQGNSAPDKSGLPSDRFSAERTGGSVSTLTIQRTQQEDSAVYLCASSFPGSGNTIYFGEGSWLTVV.

This clonotype came up a few times. The V and J genes are TRBV7-9 and TRBJ2-7; TRBD2 might be the D (5 bases). CDR1 is SEHNR, CDR2 FQNEAQ, per germline (reference sequence). The CDR3 length is 16 residues. V gave up 1 base and J gave up 1 base, with 14 bases separating them. The CDR3 bases are TGTGCCAGCAGCTTAGTTGCGGGCGGCAAGTCCTACGAGCAGTACTTC. It is translated as CASSLVAGGKSYEQYF.

J is TRBJ2-2 and V is TRBV7-9; a possible D gene is TRBD1 (6 bases). Deletions cut 4 bases from V and 0 bases from J, with 15 bases between. This CDR3 has 17 residues. Germline V gene data show CDR1 as SEHNR and CDR2 as FQNEAQ (reference sequence). In nucleotides, the CDR3 is TGTGCCAGCAGCTCCCGCGGACAGACTGCGAACACCGGGGAGCTGTTTTTT. This translates into CASSSRGQTANTGELFF.

A word on this clonotype: One end of the junction fails to match germline, which may point to a read error. The chain combines TRBV5-4 with TRBJ1-1; the D gene is possibly TRBD1 (6 bases). The CDR3 contains 14 residues. Germline CDR1 SGHNT, CDR2 YYREEE (reference sequence). The CDR3 nucleotides read TGCGCCAGCAGGGACAATGAGGGGGGCACTGAAGCTTTCTTT. This sequence encodes CASRDNEGGTEAFF.

This clonotype was picked up a small number of times. This chain joins TRBV29-1 and TRBJ1-2; D ambiguous. The V gene lost 8 bases and the J gene lost 7 bases, with 14 bases spanning the gap. From germline, CDR1 is SQVTM and CDR2 ANQGSEA. This CDR3 is 11 amino acids long. The chain's CDR3 is CSMGGRSGYTF. CDR3 DNA: TGCAGCATGGGAGGGCGTAGTGGCTACACCTTC.

The chain uses TRBV19 and TRBJ1-1; 11 bases match TRBD1. The CDR3 sequence is 16 residues long. CDR1 LNHDA and CDR2 SQIVND come from the germline V gene (reference sequence). Trimming at V came to 7 bases and at J to 0 bases, leaving 7 bases not matched to a gene. CDR3 loop: CASNTGTGGMNTEAFF. CDR3 sequence (DNA): TGTGCCAGTAATACAGGGACAGGGGGTATGAACACTGAAGCTTTCTTT.

The chain has TRBV15 and TRBJ2-3; 9 bases map to TRBD1. CDR3 size: 16 residues. CDR1 is LNHNV and CDR2 is YYDKDF in the germline V gene (reference sequence). V shed 5 bases, J shed 3 bases, and the junction held 9 bases outside the gene matches. The CDR3 spells CATSSKGTGITDTQYF. DNA for the CDR3: TGTGCCACCAGCTCCAAAGGGACAGGGATTACAGATACGCAGTATTTT.

On this clonotype: This may come from a read error, since a much larger clone is one base off. Since no conserved phenylalanine or tryptophan closes the CDR3, a read error is the likely cause. The chain carries TRBV7-6 and TRBJ1-1; unclear D gene. CDR1 SGHVS and CDR2 FNYEAQ come from the germline V gene. The V end lost 1 base, the J end lost 1 base, and 10 bases lay between the germline ends. This CDR3 is built from 15 residues. The CDR3 DNA reads TGTGCCAGCAGCTTAGTAGCGGGAGGGAACACTGAAGCTTTCTCT. It yields the protein CASSLVAGGNTEAFS.

V gene TRBV19 combines with J gene TRBJ2-7; TRBD2 matches 9 bases. CDR1 and CDR2 (germline): LNHDA, SQIVND (reference sequence). The V gene end was trimmed by 9 bases and the J gene end by 6 bases; junction bases not matched to a gene: 12. CDR3 length: 14 amino acids. The chain's CDR3 is CASRSGRTPCEQYF. The DNA for the CDR3 is TGTGCCAGCCGGAGCGGGAGGACTCCCTGCGAGCAGTACTTC.

Turning to this clonotype: A much larger clone differs from this one at a single base, so this may be a read error. As the CDR3 is not closed by the conserved phenylalanine or tryptophan, this likely results from a read error. V gene TRBV7-2 combines with J gene TRBJ2-7; D is uncertain. V was pared by 1 base and J by 4 bases, with 14 bases between. From germline, CDR1 is SGHTA and CDR2 FQGNSA. The CDR3 is 15 amino acids. CDR3 in amino acids: CASSLVGEGSYEQYL. The CDR3, as DNA: TGTGCCAGCAGCTTAGTGGGTGAAGGCAGTTACGAGCAGTACCTC.

The chain couples TRBV13 to TRBJ2-3; weak D call: TRBD1 (6 bases). The V and J ends lost 5 bases and 6 bases respectively, with 15 bases between them. This CDR3 contains 14 residues. Germline V lookup: CDR1 PRHDT, CDR2 FYEKMQ (reference sequence). This chain's CDR3 is CASSVQGHADTQYF. Here the CDR3 DNA reads TGTGCCAGCAGCGTACAGGGCCACGCTGATACGCAGTATTTT.

The V call is TRBV5-1, the J call TRBJ2-6; no clear D gene. Looked up from germline, CDR1 is SGHRS and CDR2 is YFSETQ. Trimming removed 3 bases from V and 0 bases from J, with 10 bases in between. The CDR3 is made up of 16 amino acids. The CDR3 nucleotides are TGCGCCAGCAGCTCCCCCGTTGGCTCTGGGGCCAACGTCCTGACTTTC. Its translation: CASSSPVGSGANVLTF.

The chain links TRBV19 to TRBJ1-5; a weak D match, TRBD1 (5 bases). Deletions cut 3 bases from V and 5 bases from J, with 14 bases between. CDR1 is LNHDA and CDR2 is SQIVND in the germline V gene (reference sequence). CDR3 size: 15 residues. The CDR3 DNA sequence: TGTGCCAGTAGTATCGCGGGGGGATCGGATCAGCCCCAGCATTTT. As protein: CASSIAGGSDQPQHF.

The chain is built from TRBV7-3 and TRBJ2-7; D is undetermined. The CDR3 sequence is 13 residues long. Germline assignment: CDR1 SGHTA and CDR2 FQGTGA. V was shortened by 1 base and J by 6 bases, with 10 bases between the two germline ends. CDR3 nucleotide sequence: TGTGCCAGCAGCTTAATTGGGGTTGGCGAGCAGTACTTC. Amino acid sequence: CASSLIGVGEQYF.

In its sample, this clonotype was seen many times. This chain joins TRBV10-1 and TRBJ2-5; D uncertain. Trimming removed 3 bases from V and 4 bases from J, with 9 bases in between. In germline, CDR1 is WNHNN, CDR2 SYGVQD (reference sequence). The CDR3 contains 13 residues. The DNA of the CDR3 is TGCGCCAGCAGTGACAAAGGGCGAGAGACCCAGTACTTC. It codes for CASSDKGRETQYF.

This clonotype was observed a handful of times. This chain joins TRBV2 and TRBJ1-1; maybe TRBD1 (5 bases). V was shortened by 8 bases and J by 7 bases, with 14 bases between the two germline ends. CDR3 size: 12 residues. Germline values: CDR1 SNHLY, CDR2 FYNNEI. CDR3 protein: CASVGGKFEAFF. CDR3 sequence (DNA): TGTGCCAGCGTGGGGGGGAAATTTGAAGCTTTCTTT.